This is a list of T cell receptor beta chains from one sample in a study of blood T cells in healthy people across ages. Using its own MiXCR run on the 5' RACE reads, TCRdb lists one record per CDR3 protein. The table records about 1 million distinct CDR3 sequences, under 55% of them present only once. Material: blood. The receptors originated from a woman aged 60-75 years in good health. Both conserved end residues are part of each CDR3. The order of the fields is V gene, CDR3 protein.

TRBV2	CASNEGARRTDTQYF
TRBV7-8	CASSVLGTSYTEQFF
TRBV3-1	CASSPETGVHEQYF
TRBV20-1	CSARGLAAPYEQYF
TRBV2	CASSGSAWGEEQYF
TRBV20-1	CSARDGRAGVGYNEQFF
TRBV6-5	CASSYSRGGGYGYTF
TRBV5-6	CASSFELAAGDTQYF
TRBV11-2	CASSLETRARGYEQYF
TRBV28	CASSPGYWQETQYF
TRBV6-2/TRBV6-3	CASSHRGPDTQYF
TRBV28	CASSFPGTSVYEQYF
TRBV9	CASSALGGRGSSYNEQFF
TRBV5-1	CASSLRDTTFSYEQYF
TRBV20-1	CSARVQVGEQFF
TRBV7-9	CASSPLGSGSSEQYF
TRBV6-1	CASEQGLRRGYTF
TRBV10-3	CAISVDLRAGAQPQHF
TRBV14	CASSPSTDCMNTGELFF
TRBV5-1	CASSLGDKNTEAFF
TRBV12-3/TRBV12-4	CASLGEKLFF
TRBV20-1	CSARERTGGRGYTF
TRBV29-1	CSVPGTGDLYGYTF
TRBV20-1	CSARDPTGEETQYF
TRBV20-1	CSASSTGGAHYNEQFF
TRBV20-1	CSAPPTGGSSYNEQFF
TRBV7-6	CASSSLGDSNNEQFF
TRBV12-3/TRBV12-4	CASSLAGLGNIQYF
TRBV5-1	CASRPTGTANEKLFF
TRBV29-1	CSGYELSGVEQFF
TRBV2	CASSDSLPGRGKNEQYF
TRBV18	CASSPRDISYEQYF
TRBV21-1	CASSKVIGGVRETQYF
TRBV2	CASSPSLAGIVHEQFF
TRBV20-1	CSAYQNSGGSYEQYF
TRBV7-8	CASSPLGEQETQYF
TRBV29-1	CSVVSRGASIQYF
TRBV20-1	CSARDWHRVADTQYF
TRBV7-8	CASTKRAGARNEQYF
TRBV7-9	CASSIGTGDEKLFF
TRBV15	CATSRDRPSGRDEQFF
TRBV28	CASSFAPGQTTYEQYF
TRBV27	CASSHIGAFTEAFF
TRBV7-2	CASSQDWGAEETQYF
TRBV7-8	CASSLRLAGPKNIQYF